The rows below give T cell receptor beta chains drawn from one sample of a study of T cells in Graves' hyperthyroidism and ophthalmopathy. Each CDR3 protein is one row after TCRdb ran MiXCR on the multiplex PCR reads. The sample includes 650,000 to 700,000 distinct CDR3 sequences, 17% seen only once; the top ten take roughly 16%. Sequencing input: blood. These receptors were obtained from a man aged 45 to 65 with Graves' hyperthyroidism. Both conserved end residues are part of each CDR3. D genes are given only for firm matches. Only some rows state a clone size, as once, few, many or a class for expanded clones.

clone_size: .
v_call: TRBV18
j_call: TRBJ2-4
d_call: .
cdr3_aa: CASSSRGRIIELAKNIQYF
cdr3_nt: TGTGCCAGCTCTTCTCGTGGACGGATTATCGAGCTAGCCAAAAACATTCAGTACTTC

clone_size: many
v_call: TRBV27
j_call: TRBJ1-6
d_call: .
cdr3_aa: CASSLTGLSSPLHF
cdr3_nt: TGTGCCAGCAGTTTGACAGGTCTGAGTTCACCCCTCCACTTT

clone_size: few
v_call: TRBV10-3
j_call: TRBJ2-7
d_call: .
cdr3_aa: CAISERQDEQYF
cdr3_nt: TGTGCCATCAGTGAAAGGCAGGACGAGCAGTACTTC

clone_size: few
v_call: TRBV20-1
j_call: TRBJ1-1
d_call: .
cdr3_aa: CSASDRNTEAFF
cdr3_nt: TGCAGTGCTAGTGACAGAAACACTGAAGCTTTCTTT

clone_size: few
v_call: TRBV20-1
j_call: TRBJ2-1
d_call: TRBD2
cdr3_aa: CSARVSGRSNEQFF
cdr3_nt: TGCAGTGCTCGGGTTAGCGGGAGAAGCAATGAGCAGTTCTTC

clone_size: few
v_call: TRBV20-1
j_call: TRBJ2-2
d_call: .
cdr3_aa: CSARHPTGELFF
cdr3_nt: TGCAGTGCGAGACACCCCACCGGGGAGCTGTTTTTT

clone_size: many
v_call: TRBV27
j_call: TRBJ2-4
d_call: .
cdr3_aa: CASSRNRETKNIQYF
cdr3_nt: TGTGCCAGCAGCCGAAACAGGGAAACCAAAAACATTCAGTACTTC

clone_size: many
v_call: TRBV27
j_call: TRBJ2-1
d_call: .
cdr3_aa: CASSPTGVPYNEQFF
cdr3_nt: TGTGCCAGCAGTCCGACGGGAGTCCCATACAATGAGCAGTTCTTC

clone_size: many
v_call: TRBV28
j_call: TRBJ2-3
d_call: TRBD2
cdr3_aa: CASSLTTSAQPTDTQYF
cdr3_nt: TGTGCCAGCAGTTTAACCACTAGCGCCCAACCTACAGATACGCAGTATTTT

clone_size: many
v_call: TRBV28
j_call: TRBJ2-7
d_call: .
cdr3_aa: CASRPAGSYEQYF
cdr3_nt: TGTGCCAGCAGACCCGCAGGCTCCTACGAGCAGTACTTC

clone_size: .
v_call: TRBV6-6
j_call: TRBJ2-1
d_call: TRBD2
cdr3_aa: CASSYSDSGSYEQFF
cdr3_nt: TGTGCCAGCAGTTACTCGGATAGCGGGAGCTATGAGCAGTTCTTC

clone_size: many
v_call: TRBV10-3
j_call: TRBJ2-3
d_call: TRBD2
cdr3_aa: CAISDPLAGGADTQYF
cdr3_nt: TGTGCCATCAGTGATCCTCTAGCGGGGGGGGCAGATACGCAGTATTTT

clone_size: .
v_call: TRBV15
j_call: TRBJ2-7
d_call: TRBD1
cdr3_aa: CATSVRQGENEQYF
cdr3_nt: TGTGCCACCAGCGTAAGACAGGGGGAAAACGAGCAGTACTTC

clone_size: .
v_call: TRBV12-3/TRBV12-4
j_call: TRBJ2-7
d_call: TRBD1
cdr3_aa: CAIQQGSGEQYF
cdr3_nt: TGTGCCATCCAACAGGGGTCGGGGGAGCAGTACTTC

clone_size: .
v_call: TRBV20-1
j_call: TRBJ2-6
d_call: .
cdr3_aa: CSAGERPAPFSGANVLTF
cdr3_nt: TGCAGTGCCGGAGAGCGGCCGGCGCCCTTCTCTGGGGCCAACGTCCTGACTTTC

clone_size: many
v_call: TRBV7-9
j_call: TRBJ2-1
d_call: .
cdr3_aa: CASSLGDEQFF
cdr3_nt: TGTGCCAGCAGCTTAGGGGATGAGCAGTTCTTC

clone_size: .
v_call: TRBV6-5
j_call: TRBJ1-2
d_call: TRBD1
cdr3_aa: CASSFLRGNYGYTF
cdr3_nt: TGTGCCAGCAGTTTCCTCAGGGGGAACTATGGCTACACCTTC

clone_size: many
v_call: TRBV20-1
j_call: TRBJ1-2
d_call: TRBD1
cdr3_aa: CSAVSGTGGALYGYTF
cdr3_nt: TGCAGTGCCGTATCCGGGACAGGGGGCGCTTTGTATGGCTACACCTTC

clone_size: few
v_call: TRBV7-8
j_call: TRBJ1-2
d_call: .
cdr3_aa: CASNLVSAGANYGYTF
cdr3_nt: TGTGCCAGCAACTTAGTTTCGGCGGGAGCTAACTATGGCTACACCTTC

clone_size: .
v_call: TRBV7-2
j_call: TRBJ2-5
d_call: TRBD2
cdr3_aa: CASSEGAGGETQYF
cdr3_nt: TGTGCCAGCAGCGAAGGAGCGGGAGGAGAGACCCAGTACTTC

clone_size: many
v_call: TRBV28
j_call: TRBJ2-7
d_call: .
cdr3_aa: CASRPRTVYEQYF
cdr3_nt: TGTGCCAGCAGACCCCGGACAGTGTACGAGCAGTACTTC

clone_size: .
v_call: TRBV28
j_call: TRBJ1-1
d_call: .
cdr3_aa: CASVGGLGAFF
cdr3_nt: TGTGCCAGTGTAGGCGGTCTGGGAGCTTTCTTT